Described below is a single TCR beta chain sequence and its context. Its antigen is not known. The CDR3 is made up of 14 amino acids. Trimming pared 3 bases from V and 6 bases from J, leaving 11 bases between. Per germline, CDR1 MNHEY and CDR2 SMNVEV (reference sequence). Positive CCR7 selection of CD45RO-negative cells yielded the naive CD8 cells, and terminally differentiated effector memory CD45RA+ cells were excluded. The source of the sample is a study of shared clonotypes between healthy human individuals. Generated by immunoSEQ multiplex PCR, the TCRdb table keeps only in-frame clones and is missing some. The table lists some 580,000 clones, 95% to 98% of them singletons, with 0.3% in the top ten. Findings of the study overall: Rarefaction demonstrated incomplete sorted-subset sequencing despite large depth. Naive CD4 clonotypes overlapped across several donors at around 5%.

The sample comprised naive CD8+ T cells sorted from blood. The chain has TRBV27 and TRBJ2-2, with D hard to call. The TCR sequence derives from a man aged 25-45 years in good health. This CDR3 reads CASSFSGPPGELFF. The CDR3 coding sequence is TGTGCCAGCAGTTTTTCAGGACCCCCCGGGGAGCTGTTTTTT.